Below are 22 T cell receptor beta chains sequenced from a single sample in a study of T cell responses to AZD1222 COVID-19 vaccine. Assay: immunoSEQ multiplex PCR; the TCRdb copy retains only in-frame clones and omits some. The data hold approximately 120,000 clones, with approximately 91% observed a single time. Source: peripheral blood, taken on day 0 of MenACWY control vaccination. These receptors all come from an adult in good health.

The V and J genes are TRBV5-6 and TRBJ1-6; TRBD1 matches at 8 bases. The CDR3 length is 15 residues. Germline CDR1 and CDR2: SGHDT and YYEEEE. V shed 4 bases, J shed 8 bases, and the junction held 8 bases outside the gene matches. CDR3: CASSRDTGGYSPLHF. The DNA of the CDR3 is TGTGCCAGCAGCAGAGACACAGGGGGGTATTCACCCCTCCACTTT.

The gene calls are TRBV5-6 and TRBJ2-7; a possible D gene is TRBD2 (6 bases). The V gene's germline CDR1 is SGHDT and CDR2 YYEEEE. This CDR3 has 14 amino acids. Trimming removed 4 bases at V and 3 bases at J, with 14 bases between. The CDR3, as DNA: TGTGCCAGCAGCATTGGACTGGAGGGCTACGAGCAGTACTTC. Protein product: CASSIGLEGYEQYF. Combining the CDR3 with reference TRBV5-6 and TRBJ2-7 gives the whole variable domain DAGVTQSPTHLIKTRGQQVTLRCSPKSGHDTVSWYQQALGQGPQFIFQYYEEEERQRGNFPDRFSGHQFPNYSSELNVNALLLGDSALYLCASSIGLEGYEQYFGPGTRLTVT.

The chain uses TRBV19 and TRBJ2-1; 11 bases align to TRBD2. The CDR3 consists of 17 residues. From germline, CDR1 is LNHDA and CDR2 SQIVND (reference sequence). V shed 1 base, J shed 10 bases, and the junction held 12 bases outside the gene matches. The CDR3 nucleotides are TGTGCCAGTAGTATAGGGCTAGCGGGAGGAGCGGTGCGGGAGCAGTTCTTC. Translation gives CASSIGLAGGAVREQFF.

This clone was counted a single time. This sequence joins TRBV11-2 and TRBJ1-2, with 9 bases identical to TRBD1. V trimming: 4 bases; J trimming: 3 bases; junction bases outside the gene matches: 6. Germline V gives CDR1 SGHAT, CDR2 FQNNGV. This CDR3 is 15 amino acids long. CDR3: CASSYRTGVDYGYTF. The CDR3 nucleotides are TGTGCCAGCAGCTATCGGACAGGGGTCGACTATGGCTACACCTTC.

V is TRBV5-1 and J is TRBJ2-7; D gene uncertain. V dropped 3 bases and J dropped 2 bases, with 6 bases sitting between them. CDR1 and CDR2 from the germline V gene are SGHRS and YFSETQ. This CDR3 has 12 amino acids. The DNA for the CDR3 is TGCGCCAGCAGCTCCCCAACCTACGAGCAGTACTTC. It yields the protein CASSSPTYEQYF.

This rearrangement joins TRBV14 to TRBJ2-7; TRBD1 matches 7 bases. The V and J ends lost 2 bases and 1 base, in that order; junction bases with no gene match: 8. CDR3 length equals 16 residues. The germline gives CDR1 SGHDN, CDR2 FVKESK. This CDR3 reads CASSQNVVRGSYEQYF. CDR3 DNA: TGTGCCAGCAGCCAAAATGTGGTCAGGGGGTCCTACGAGCAGTACTTC. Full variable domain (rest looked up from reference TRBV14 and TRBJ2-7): EAGVTQFPSHSVIEKGQTVTLRCDPISGHDNLYWYRRVMGKEIKFLLHFVKESKQDESGMPNNRFLAERTGGTYSTLKVQPAELEDSGVYFCASSQNVVRGSYEQYFGPGTRLTVT.

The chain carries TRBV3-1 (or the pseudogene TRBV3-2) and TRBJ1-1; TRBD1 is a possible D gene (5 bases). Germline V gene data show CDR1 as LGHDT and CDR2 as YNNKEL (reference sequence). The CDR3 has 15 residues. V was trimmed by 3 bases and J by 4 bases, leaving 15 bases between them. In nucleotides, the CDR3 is TGTGCCAGCAGCCACGTGGGGGGGGTTGGCACTGAAGCTTTCTTT. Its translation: CASSHVGGVGTEAFF.

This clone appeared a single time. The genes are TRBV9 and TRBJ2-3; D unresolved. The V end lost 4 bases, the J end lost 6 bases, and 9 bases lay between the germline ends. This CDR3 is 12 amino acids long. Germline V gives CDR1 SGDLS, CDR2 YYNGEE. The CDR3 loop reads CASSPDSDTQYF. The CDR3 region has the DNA TGTGCCAGCAGCCCCGATTCGGATACGCAGTATTTT. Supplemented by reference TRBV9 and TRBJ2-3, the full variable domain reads DSGVTQTPKHLITATGQRVTLRCSPRSGDLSVYWYQQSLDQGLQFLIQYYNGEERAKGNILERFSAQQFPDLHSELNLSSLELGDSALYFCASSPDSDTQYFGPGTRLTVL.

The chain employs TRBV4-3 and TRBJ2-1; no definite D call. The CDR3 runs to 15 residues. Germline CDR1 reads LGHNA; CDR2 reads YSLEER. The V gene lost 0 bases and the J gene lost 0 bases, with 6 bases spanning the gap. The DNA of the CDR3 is TGCGCCAGCAGCCAAGAGTTGCGCTCCTACAATGAGCAGTTCTTC. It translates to CASSQELRSYNEQFF.

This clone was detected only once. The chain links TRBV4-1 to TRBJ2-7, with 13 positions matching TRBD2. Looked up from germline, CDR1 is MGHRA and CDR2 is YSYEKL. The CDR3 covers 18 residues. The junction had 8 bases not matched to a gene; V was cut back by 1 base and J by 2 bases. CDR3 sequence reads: CASSQGTGGLAGAYEQYF. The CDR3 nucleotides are TGCGCCAGCAGCCAAGGAACGGGCGGACTAGCGGGGGCCTACGAGCAGTACTTC.

The CDR3 DNA reads as TGTGCCAGCAGTGCCGACAGGGGGAGGACTGAAGCTTTCTTT. This codes for CASSADRGRTEAFF. The V gene is TRBV28, the J gene TRBJ1-1; TRBD1 aligns across 9 bases. With V trimmed by 5 bases and J by 5 bases, 6 bases remained unmatched. The CDR3 is made up of 14 amino acids. The germline CDR1 and CDR2 sequences are MDHEN and SYDVKM. Filled out from reference TRBV28 and TRBJ1-1, the complete variable domain reads DVKVTQSSRYLVKRTGEKVFLECVQDMDHENMFWYRQDPGLGLRLIYFSYDVKMKEKGDIPEGYSVSREKKERFSLILESASTNQTSMYLCASSADRGRTEAFFGQGTRLTVV.

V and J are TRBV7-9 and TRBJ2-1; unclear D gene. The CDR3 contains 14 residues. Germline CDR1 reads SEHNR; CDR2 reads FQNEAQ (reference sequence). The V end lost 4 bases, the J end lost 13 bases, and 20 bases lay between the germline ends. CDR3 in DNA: TGTGCCAGCAGCTCCGATTTTGTAGTCCCCGTACAGTTCTTC. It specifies CASSSDFVVPVQFF. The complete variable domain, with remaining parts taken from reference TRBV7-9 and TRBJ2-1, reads DTGVSQNPRHKITKRGQNVTFRCDPISEHNRLYWYRQTLGQGPEFLTYFQNEAQLEKSRLLSDRFSAERPKGSFSTLEIQRTEQGDSAMYLCASSSDFVVPVQFFGPGTRLTVL.

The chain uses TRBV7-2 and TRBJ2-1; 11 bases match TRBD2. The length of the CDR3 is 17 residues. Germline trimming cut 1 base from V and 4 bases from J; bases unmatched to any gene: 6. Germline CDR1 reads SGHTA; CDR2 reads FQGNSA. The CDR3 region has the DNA TGTGCCAGCAGCTTAGTGCCCCTAGCGGGGGGATACAATGAGCAGTTCTTC. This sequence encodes CASSLVPLAGGYNEQFF.

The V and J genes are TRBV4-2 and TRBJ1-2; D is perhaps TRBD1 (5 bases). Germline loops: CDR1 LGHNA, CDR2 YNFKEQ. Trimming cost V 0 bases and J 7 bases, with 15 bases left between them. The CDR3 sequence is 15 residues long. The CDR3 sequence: CASSQDLEGRGGYTF. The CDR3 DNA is TGTGCCAGCAGCCAAGATCTTGAGGGGCGAGGTGGCTACACCTTC.

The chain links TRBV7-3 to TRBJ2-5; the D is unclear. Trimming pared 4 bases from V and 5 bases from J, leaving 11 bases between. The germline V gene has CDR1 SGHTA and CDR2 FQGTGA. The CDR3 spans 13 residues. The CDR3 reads CASSSSGRETQYF. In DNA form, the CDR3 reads TGTGCCAGCAGCTCCTCAGGCCGGGAGACCCAGTACTTC.

CDR3 residues: CASSPPGTTLSYEQYF. The CDR3 DNA is TGTGCCAGCAGCCCTCCCGGGACAACCCTTTCCTACGAGCAGTACTTC. The chain uses TRBV11-2 and TRBJ2-7, with a possible D match to TRBD1 (6 bases). Germline values: CDR1 SGHAT, CDR2 FQNNGV. V dropped 5 bases and J dropped 1 base, with 18 bases sitting between them. The CDR3 sequence is 16 residues long.

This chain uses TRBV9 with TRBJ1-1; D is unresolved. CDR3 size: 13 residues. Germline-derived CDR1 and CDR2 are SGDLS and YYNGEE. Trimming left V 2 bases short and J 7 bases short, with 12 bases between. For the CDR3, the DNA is TGTGCCAGCAGCGTTACCGTAGGACTTGAAGCTTTCTTT. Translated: CASSVTVGLEAFF.

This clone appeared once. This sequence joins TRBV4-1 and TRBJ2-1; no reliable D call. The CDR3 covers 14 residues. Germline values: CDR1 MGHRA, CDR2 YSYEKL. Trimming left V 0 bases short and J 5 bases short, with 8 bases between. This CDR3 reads CASSQDHLNNEQFF. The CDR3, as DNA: TGCGCCAGCAGCCAAGATCATCTTAACAATGAGCAGTTCTTC.

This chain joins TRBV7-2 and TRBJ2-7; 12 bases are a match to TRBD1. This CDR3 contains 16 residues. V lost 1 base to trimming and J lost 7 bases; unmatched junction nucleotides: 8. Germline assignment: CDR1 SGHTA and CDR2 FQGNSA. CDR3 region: CASSLGGTGGYTEQYF. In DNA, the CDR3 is TGTGCCAGCAGCTTAGGCGGGACAGGGGGCTATACGGAGCAGTACTTC.

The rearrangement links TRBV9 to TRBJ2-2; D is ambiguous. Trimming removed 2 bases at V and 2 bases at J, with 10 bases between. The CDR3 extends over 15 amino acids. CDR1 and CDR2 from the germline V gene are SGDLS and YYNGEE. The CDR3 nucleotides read TGTGCCAGCAGCGTGCGTCAGGTTAACACCGGGGAGCTGTTTTTT. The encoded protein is CASSVRQVNTGELFF.

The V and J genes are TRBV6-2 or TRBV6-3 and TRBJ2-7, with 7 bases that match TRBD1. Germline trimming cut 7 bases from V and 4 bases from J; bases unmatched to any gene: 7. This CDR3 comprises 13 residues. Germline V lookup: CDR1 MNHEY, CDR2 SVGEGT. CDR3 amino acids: CASNPGQRYEQYF. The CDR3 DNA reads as TGTGCCAGCAACCCGGGACAGAGATACGAGCAGTACTTC.

CDR3 region: CASSHDRVNTEAFF. In nucleotides, the CDR3 is TGTGCCAGCAGTCACGACAGGGTGAACACTGAAGCTTTCTTT. This chain uses TRBV6-5 with TRBJ1-1; 7 nucleotides line up with TRBD1. The V and J ends lost 5 bases and 0 bases, in that order; junction bases with no gene match: 3. Germline loops: CDR1 MNHEY, CDR2 SVGAGI. This CDR3 contains 14 residues.